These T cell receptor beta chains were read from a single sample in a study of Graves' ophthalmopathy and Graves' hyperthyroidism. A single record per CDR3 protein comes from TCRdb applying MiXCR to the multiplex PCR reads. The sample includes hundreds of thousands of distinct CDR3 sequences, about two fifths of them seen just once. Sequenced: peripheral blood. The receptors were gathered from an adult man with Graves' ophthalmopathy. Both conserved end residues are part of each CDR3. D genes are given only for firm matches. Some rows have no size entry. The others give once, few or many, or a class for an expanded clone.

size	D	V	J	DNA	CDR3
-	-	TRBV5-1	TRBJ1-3	TGCGCCAGCAGCTTGGAGGGGGAAGGAAACACCATATATTTT	CASSLEGEGNTIYF
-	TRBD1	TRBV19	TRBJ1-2	TGTGCCAGTAGTGAAGGGACAGGGGCTGAGAACTATGGCTACACCTTC	CASSEGTGAENYGYTF
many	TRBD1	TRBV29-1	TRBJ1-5	TGCAGCGTTGGGATCTCGGGACAGGGGACAGAGCGAAGCAATCAGCCCCAGCATTTT	CSVGISGQGTERSNQPQHF
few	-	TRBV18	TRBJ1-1	TGTGCCAGCTCACGTGTAGGAGGTCAGTCTGAAGCTTTCTTT	CASSRVGGQSEAFF
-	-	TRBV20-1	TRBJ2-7	TGCAGTGCTAAGAAACTATTGAAAGGGTGGACCTACGAGCAGTACTTC	CSAKKLLKGWTYEQYF
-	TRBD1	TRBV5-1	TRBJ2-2	TGCGCCAGCAGCACCGGGACAGCGAACACCAGGGAGCTGTTTTTT	CASSTGTANTRELFF
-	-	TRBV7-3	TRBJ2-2	TGTGCCAGCAGCCAATTAGCGGACGCGAACACCGGGGAGCTGTTTTTT	CASSQLADANTGELFF
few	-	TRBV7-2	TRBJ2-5	TGTGCCAGCAGCCAAGTTTCGGGGGTTACCCAAGAGACCCAGTACTTC	CASSQVSGVTQETQYF
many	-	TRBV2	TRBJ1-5	TGTGCCAGCAGTGACCCGACAGGTTATCAGCCCCAGCATTTT	CASSDPTGYQPQHF
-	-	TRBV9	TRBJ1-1	TGTGCCAGCTTACAGCCCCCGAACACTGAAGCTTTCTTT	CASLQPPNTEAFF
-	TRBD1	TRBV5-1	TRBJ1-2	TGTGCCAGCAGCATTGGGACAGGGGGCGTCGTTTGGGATGGCTACACCTTC	CASSIGTGGVVWDGYTF
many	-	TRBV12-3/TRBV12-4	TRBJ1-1	TGTGCCAGCAGTTTAGTGGGCCTCAACATGGGGGCTTTCTTT	CASSLVGLNMGAFF
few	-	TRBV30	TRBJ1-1	TGTGCCTGGAGTCCCCAGGTGGATGAAGCTTTCTTT	CAWSPQVDEAFF
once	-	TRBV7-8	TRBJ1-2	TGTGCCAGCAGCTTACTTTTACTGGCCGGGGCAGGGTCGGGCTACACCTTC	CASSLLLLAGAGSGYTF
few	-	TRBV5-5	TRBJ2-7	TGTGCCAGCAGCAACCCCGGGACCTACGAGCAGTACTTC	CASSNPGTYEQYF
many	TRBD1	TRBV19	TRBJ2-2	TGTGCCAGTAGTAGGACAGGGGTTACCGGGGAGCTGTTTTTT	CASSRTGVTGELFF
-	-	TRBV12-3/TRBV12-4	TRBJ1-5	TGTGCCAGCAGTCCGGACCCCTCCGGTGCTGTCCCCCAGCATTTT	CASSPDPSGAVPQHF
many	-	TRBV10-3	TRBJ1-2	TGTGCCATCAGCCCCATCGACGGATTCTATGGCTACACCTTC	CAISPIDGFYGYTF
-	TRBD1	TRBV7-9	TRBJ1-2	TGTGCCAGCAGCTTAGGCCGGGACAGGGGGCGGAGTGGCTACACCTTC	CASSLGRDRGRSGYTF
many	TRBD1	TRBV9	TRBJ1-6	TGTGCCAGCAGCCGTCTCCGGGACAGGGGAAACGGGTCACCCCTCCACTTT	CASSRLRDRGNGSPLHF
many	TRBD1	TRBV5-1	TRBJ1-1	TGTGCCAGTACCCTTGGGACAGCCAACACTGAAGCTTTCTTT	CASTLGTANTEAFF
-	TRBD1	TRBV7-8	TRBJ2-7	TGTGCCAGCAGCAGCCCGGGACAGGGGACCTACGAGCAGTACTTC	CASSSPGQGTYEQYF
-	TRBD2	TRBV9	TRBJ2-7	TGTGCCAGCTTTCTTAGCGGGAGCTCCTACGAGCAGTACTTC	CASFLSGSSYEQYF
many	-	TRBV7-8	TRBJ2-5	TGTGCCAGCAGCCGCCGTGGCAGGGCAGAGACCCAGTACTTC	CASSRRGRAETQYF
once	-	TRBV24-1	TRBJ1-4	TGTGCCACCAGTGATTTGCAAGGAAGAAATGAAAAACTGTTTTTT	CATSDLQGRNEKLFF
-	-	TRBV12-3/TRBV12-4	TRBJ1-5	TGTGTCAGGGTTCAGTCCCAGCATTTT	CVRVQSQHF
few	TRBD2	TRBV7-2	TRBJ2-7	TGTGCCAGCAGCTTCTCAGCGGGGGGGCAGTTCGAGCAGTACTTC	CASSFSAGGQFEQYF
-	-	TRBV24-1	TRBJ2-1	TGTGCCACCAGTGATTTGGAGAGGGTCCGCTATGAGCAGTTCTTC	CATSDLERVRYEQFF
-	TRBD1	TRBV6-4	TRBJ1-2	TGTGCCCCCAGGGGGGCATTCCCCTCTAACTATGACTACACCTTC	CAPRGAFPSNYDYTF
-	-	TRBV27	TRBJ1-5	TGTGCCAGCAAGGCCCTGACAGATCATCAGCCCCAGCATTTT	CASKALTDHQPQHF
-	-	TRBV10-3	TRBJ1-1	TGTGCCATCAGCGGGACCCGAGAGGCTGGGGGGGCTTTCTTT	CAISGTREAGGAFF
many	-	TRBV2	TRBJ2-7	TGTGCCAGCGAACACAGGAATGACTACGAGCAGTACTTC	CASEHRNDYEQYF
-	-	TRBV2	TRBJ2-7	TGTGCCAGCAGGCCGGCCCCCTTAAGCTCCTACGAGCAGTACTTC	CASRPAPLSSYEQYF